Listed below are T cell receptor beta chains from one sample, sequenced in a study of cytomegalovirus exposure and HLA in healthy donors. The table came from immunoSEQ multiplex PCR; TCRdb's copy has only in-frame clones and leaves some out. Of about 140,000 clones in the sample, about 80% were seen once. Sequenced input: PBMCs. Receptors were obtained from a woman in her thirties or forties in good health and CMV-seronegative. Both conserved end residues are part of each CDR3. A D gene is named only where the DNA matches it firmly. Size is stated for part of the rows, as once, few or many counts, or as a class when the clone is expanded.

j_call,v_call,d_call,clone_size,cdr3_aa,cdr3_nt
TRBJ2-7,TRBV4-3,TRBD2,.,CASSQHSGGLGEQYF,TGCGCCAGCAGCCAACATTCGGGAGGGTTAGGCGAGCAGTACTTC
TRBJ2-1,TRBV19,TRBD2,.,CASSGGGYSYNEQFF,TGTGCCAGTAGTGGGGGGGGTTACTCCTACAATGAGCAGTTCTTC
TRBJ2-2,TRBV6-6,TRBD2,.,CASSFRGLAGELFF,TGTGCCAGCAGTTTCCGCGGACTAGCCGGGGAGCTGTTTTTT
TRBJ2-3,TRBV15,.,few,CATSRDLARGTDTQYF,TGTGCCACCAGCAGAGATTTGGCCAGGGGCACAGATACGCAGTATTTT
TRBJ1-1,TRBV28,TRBD1,few,CASSVTGFYTEAFF,TGTGCCAGCAGTGTGACAGGGTTTTACACTGAAGCTTTCTTT
TRBJ2-7,TRBV4-2,.,.,CASSQDSGSYEQYF,TGTGCCAGCAGCCAAGATTCGGGTTCCTACGAGCAGTACTTC
TRBJ2-1,TRBV29-1,TRBD2,.,CSVSGRNYNEQFF,TGCAGCGTTAGCGGGAGGAATTACAATGAGCAGTTCTTC
TRBJ1-4,TRBV7-8,.,.,CASSLAGSKDEKLFF,TGTGCCAGCAGCTTAGCAGGGAGTAAGGATGAAAAACTGTTTTTT
TRBJ2-2,TRBV5-1,TRBD1,.,CASRDRPRGGTGELFF,TGCGCCAGCCGGGACAGACCACGAGGGGGAACCGGGGAGCTGTTTTTT
TRBJ2-7,TRBV15,.,.,CATQPGLFTYEQYF,TGTGCCACCCAACCGGGACTTTTTACCTACGAGCAGTACTTC
TRBJ2-3,TRBV19,.,few,CASSIEVAATDTQYF,TGTGCCAGTAGTATAGAGGTAGCAGCTACAGATACGCAGTATTTT
TRBJ1-5,TRBV18,TRBD1,few,CASCSGTGNQPQHF,TGTGCCAGCTGTTCCGGGACAGGAAATCAGCCCCAGCATTTT